These T cell receptor beta chains were read from a single sample in a study of blood T cells in healthy people across ages. TCRdb re-called the 5' RACE reads with MiXCR, one entry per CDR3 protein. The sample has 1,800,000 or so distinct CDR3 sequences; 35% to 50% are singletons. What was sequenced was blood. The receptors were sampled from a human donor in good health. CDR3s include the opening cysteine and the closing phenylalanine or tryptophan. The D gene is left open where the match is weak. Clone size, where shown, is once, few, many, or a class for clones that have expanded.

>TRBV20-1|.|TRBJ1-5|13|.
TGCAGTGCTAGTCAAGGGTTAGTTCAGCCCCAGCATTTT
CSASQGLVQPQHF
>TRBV7-2|.|TRBJ2-1|17|TRBD1
TGTGCCAGCAGCTCATACAGGGGTGGGGGCTCCTACAATGAGCAGTTCTTC
CASSSYRGGGSYNEQFF
>TRBV4-3|few|TRBJ2-4|14|.
TGCGCCAGCAGCCAAGAGGGGCAGGGAAACATTCAGTACTTC
CASSQEGQGNIQYF
>TRBV29-1|.|TRBJ2-1|14|.
TGCAGCGTTGAGTGGGGTCTAGCTGCTGATGGGCAGTTCTTC
CSVEWGLAADGQFF
>TRBV20-1|.|TRBJ2-5|13|.
TGCAGTGCAAATAGCGGCCTCCAAGAGACCCAGTACTTC
CSANSGLQETQYF
>TRBV28|few|TRBJ1-5|14|TRBD1
TGTGCCAGCAGTCCAGGGGGCGCGGGTCAGCCCCAGCATTTT
CASSPGGAGQPQHF
>TRBV12-3/TRBV12-4|.|TRBJ2-7|11|.
TGTGCCAGCAGCTTTAGACAGGAGCAGTACTTC
CASSFRQEQYF
>TRBV11-3|.|TRBJ1-5|16|TRBD1
TGTGCCAGCAGCTTAGTTGGGACAGCCATACATCAGCCCCAGCATTTT
CASSLVGTAIHQPQHF
>TRBV9|few|TRBJ1-2|14|.
TGTGCCAGCAGCGTGGCCGGGGGCGGCTATGGCTACACCTTC
CASSVAGGGYGYTF
>TRBV4-3|.|TRBJ2-3|12|.
TGCGCCAGCAGCCAAGATCATGATACGCAGTATTTT
CASSQDHDTQYF
>TRBV7-2|.|TRBJ1-2|12|.
TGTGCCAGCAGCTTAGCGGGGGTAGGCTACACCTTC
CASSLAGVGYTF
>TRBV15|few|TRBJ2-5|17|TRBD2
TGTGCCACCAGCAGAGGGACTAGCGGGGGAGGTCAAGAGACCCAGTACTTC
CATSRGTSGGGQETQYF
>TRBV7-3|.|TRBJ2-1|14|TRBD2
TGTGCCAGCAGCTTACAACTAGCGAATAATGAGCAGTTCTTC
CASSLQLANNEQFF
>TRBV9|.|TRBJ2-5|14|.
TGTGCCAGCAGCCCCCATGGTCAGAGAGAGACCCAGTACTTC
CASSPHGQRETQYF
>TRBV10-3|.|TRBJ2-7|13|TRBD1
TGTGCCATCAGTCCCGGGACAGGGGACGAGCAGTACTTC
CAISPGTGDEQYF
>TRBV29-1|.|TRBJ2-7|13|.
TGCAGCGTTGAAGTGACAAGCTCCTACGAGCAGTACTTC
CSVEVTSSYEQYF
>TRBV20-1|few|TRBJ2-5|13|.
TGCAGTGCTAGGGCGGGGTCGGGAGAGACCCAGTACTTC
CSARAGSGETQYF
>TRBV7-9|many|TRBJ2-6|12|.
TGTGCCAGCAGCTTAGGGGCCAACGTCCTGACTTTC
CASSLGANVLTF
>TRBV7-2|.|TRBJ1-6|15|TRBD1
TGTGCCAGCAGCTTTTACAGGGGAAGGAATTCACCCCTCCACTTT
CASSFYRGRNSPLHF
>TRBV2|.|TRBJ2-4|15|.
TGTGCCAGCAGGGACAACAAACTAGCCAAAAACATTCAGTACTTC
CASRDNKLAKNIQYF
>TRBV12-5|few|TRBJ2-3|12|.
TGTGCTAGTGGTCCCCACACAGATACGCAGTATTTT
CASGPHTDTQYF
>TRBV7-9|.|TRBJ2-7|13|.
TGTGCCAGCAGCCCGACAGGTTCTCGCGAGCAGTACTTC
CASSPTGSREQYF
>TRBV6-2/TRBV6-3|.|TRBJ1-1|19|TRBD1
TGTGCCAGCAGTTACTCGAGTCCTTTTTCGACAGGGGTGGGCACTGAAGCTTTCTTT
CASSYSSPFSTGVGTEAFF
>TRBV20-1|few|TRBJ2-1|12|.
TGCAGTGCTAGACAGGTTCGGAATGAGCAGTTCTTC
CSARQVRNEQFF
>TRBV27|.|TRBJ1-1|15|TRBD1
TGTGCCAGCAGTTTATCTGGGCAGGGGGCCACTGAAGCTTTCTTT
CASSLSGQGATEAFF
>TRBV12-3/TRBV12-4|few|TRBJ2-5|15|.
TGTGCCAGCAGTCCGGCGGGGCTAACTGACGATACCCAGTACTTC
CASSPAGLTDDTQYF
>TRBV9|.|TRBJ2-1|15|TRBD2
TGTGCCAGCAGCGTAGATCTAGCGGTGTACAATGAGCAGTTCTTC
CASSVDLAVYNEQFF
>TRBV7-2|many|TRBJ2-7|12|.
TGTGCCAGCAGCTTAGGGCTCGACGAGCAGTACTTC
CASSLGLDEQYF
>TRBV12-3/TRBV12-4|.|TRBJ1-2|16|.
TGTGCCGGCAGTTTAGGCAGGGGTTTTTCCAACTATGGCTACACCTTC
CAGSLGRGFSNYGYTF
>TRBV29-1|few|TRBJ2-1|15|TRBD2
TGCAGCGTCTTTACCGGGACTAGCGGCTACAATGAGCAGTTCTTC
CSVFTGTSGYNEQFF
>TRBV7-9|few|TRBJ2-7|15|.
TGTGCCAGCAGCTCAATAAAATTACAGGGATACGAGCAGTACTTC
CASSSIKLQGYEQYF
>TRBV29-1|few|TRBJ2-7|11|.
TGCAGCGTTGTCGCAGAGTACGAGCAGTACTTC
CSVVAEYEQYF
>TRBV7-2|few|TRBJ2-6|18|TRBD1
TGTGCCAGCAGCAAACAGGGGGCGCTAGGTGCTGGGGCCAACGTCCTGACTTTC
CASSKQGALGAGANVLTF
>TRBV2|.|TRBJ2-5|14|.
TGTGCCAGCAAAACTCTAGGGGGGAAAGAGACCCAGTACTTC
CASKTLGGKETQYF
>TRBV3-1|.|TRBJ1-2|12|.
TGTGCCAGCAGCCAGGATACGGGGGCGTACACCTTC
CASSQDTGAYTF
>TRBV4-3|few|TRBJ1-2|17|TRBD1
TGCGCCAGCAGCCAAGACCATTTTACGACAGGGGGCTATGGCTACACCTTC
CASSQDHFTTGGYGYTF
>TRBV6-1|few|TRBJ2-3|14|.
TGTGCCAGCAGTCCCTACCAGGGCACAGATACGCAGTATTTT
CASSPYQGTDTQYF
>TRBV21-1|.|TRBJ2-7|19|.
TGTGCCAGCAGCAAAGAGATCCTTGGCGTCCGGCGGACTTACTACGAGCAGTACTTC
CASSKEILGVRRTYYEQYF
>TRBV29-1|.|TRBJ2-3|15|.
TGCAGCGTTGCAGATAGCTGGCTGAGCACAGATACGCAGTATTTT
CSVADSWLSTDTQYF
>TRBV5-1|few|TRBJ2-7|15|.
TGCGCCAGCAGCCCACAGGGACCAAAAATTTACGAGCAGTACTTC
CASSPQGPKIYEQYF
>TRBV10-3|few|TRBJ1-2|15|TRBD1
TGTGCCGCGACCCCTTCGACAGGGAACAACTATGGCTACACCTTC
CAATPSTGNNYGYTF
>TRBV6-2/TRBV6-3|.|TRBJ2-7|13|.
TGTGCCAGCAGTTACGGCAAGTCGTACGAGCAGTACTTC
CASSYGKSYEQYF
>TRBV20-1|.|TRBJ2-7|14|.
TGCAGTGCTAGAGACAGAACCAATCCCTACGAGCAGTACTTC
CSARDRTNPYEQYF
>TRBV5-1|.|TRBJ1-2|16|TRBD1
TGCGCCAGCAGCTTGATGGGGACAGTGCCAGACTATGGCTACACCTTC
CASSLMGTVPDYGYTF
>TRBV7-8|.|TRBJ2-3|15|TRBD2
TGTGCCAGCAGCACTAGCGGGGGGACCGGCGGAACGCAGTATTTT
CASSTSGGTGGTQYF
>TRBV7-9|few|TRBJ2-1|15|.
TGTGCCAGCAGCTTAGCCAGGGGTAGTCACAATGAGCAGTTCTTC
CASSLARGSHNEQFF
>TRBV29-1|.|TRBJ1-2|11|TRBD1
TGCATCGCATGGACAGGTTATGGCTACACCTTC
CIAWTGYGYTF
>TRBV28|.|TRBJ1-1|11|.
TGTGCCAGCAGACATCGGACAGAAGCTTTCTTT
CASRHRTEAFF
>TRBV6-2/TRBV6-3|.|TRBJ2-4|13|.
TGTGCCAGCAGAGAGTCCCTGATAAACATTCAGTACTTC
CASRESLINIQYF
>TRBV4-2|.|TRBJ2-3|17|TRBD2
TGTGCCAGCAGCCAACCGGGGGGACCCACTAGCACAGATACGCAGTATTTT
CASSQPGGPTSTDTQYF
>TRBV7-3|few|TRBJ2-1|15|.
TGTGCCAGCAGCTACACCCCGAGCTCCTACAATGAGCAGTTCTTC
CASSYTPSSYNEQFF
>TRBV15|few|TRBJ2-3|16|TRBD2
TGTGCCACCAGCAGAGTTAGCGGGGGAAGCACAGATACGCAGTATTTT
CATSRVSGGSTDTQYF